The T cell receptor (beta chain) under discussion was sequenced for a study of blood T cell repertoires in COVID-19. Overall study: Nucleic acid was either cDNA or gDNA, and it came from T cells, B-cell-depleted T cells, or PBMCs.

Per the original methods: It was from reference gene primer amplification that nucleated cell counts were estimated. TCRdb's table, derived via immunoSEQ multiplex PCR, lists solely in-frame clones and lacks some. V, J and clone size were drawn from that table, and D and trimming were deduced from the DNA. The sample gives more than 200,000 clones, approximately 79% of which show up once; 4.5% to 6% is in the top ten. The V and J ends lost 4 bases and 5 bases respectively, with 16 bases between them. CDR1 and CDR2 from the germline V gene are SGHRS and YFSETQ. This CDR3 spans 14 amino acids. This TCR was recovered from a woman of 80 years or more with active or convalescent COVID-19. Material: peripheral blood. The chain is built from TRBV5-1 and TRBJ2-7, with D perhaps matching TRBD2 (6 bases). The CDR3 coding sequence is TGCGCCAGCAGCGGCGGGGACGCCGTCCACGAGCAGTACTTC. Translating it yields CASSGGDAVHEQYF.